This T cell receptor beta chain was identified in a study of T cells in Graves' hyperthyroidism and ophthalmopathy. Regions amplified from RNA transcripts were the TCR beta CDR3 regions. When the TCR CDR3 underwent first-round RT-PCR, the HTBI primer set was used. TCRdb re-called the multiplex PCR reads with MiXCR, one entry per CDR3 protein. The sample yields roughly 700,000 distinct CDR3 sequences, approximately 36% seen once. There are many counts of this clonotype. The material sequenced was blood. The source of this sequence is a woman between 40 and 50 years old with Graves' hyperthyroidism.

For the CDR3, the DNA is TGTGCCAGCAGCCCGGGCCACGGCGGAGAGACCCAGTACTTC. The encoded protein is CASSPGHGGETQYF. V and J are TRBV5-6 and TRBJ2-5, with D unresolved. The CDR3 is 14 residues long. Germline values: CDR1 SGHDT, CDR2 YYEEEE. Trimming took off 4 bases at V and 4 bases at J, with 14 bases between the two ends.